What follows is one T cell receptor (beta chain) and its context. The target antigen is unknown. Possible read error: a much larger clone is one base away. Both TRBC1 and TRBC2 were covered by a beta constant-region primer of two equimolar oligonucleotides. Nested alpha and beta constant-region primers with the SP2 primer drove four PCR rounds on ligated cDNA. TCRdb independently ran MiXCR on the UMI-ligation and nested PCR reads; one entry per CDR3 protein. The sample shows tens of thousands of distinct CDR3 sequences, roughly 9.3% of them seen only once. The data are from a study of naive and memory T cell subsets. Broader study findings: A clonotype means one alpha or beta sequence, not an alpha/beta pair.

The sample consisted of naive CD8+ T cells from blood. This receptor was obtained from a human donor in good health.

This CDR3 is CASSVLAGAYEQYF. In DNA form, the CDR3 reads TGCGCCAGCAGTGTGCTAGCGGGGGCCTACGAGCAGTACTTC. This chain links TRBV10-2 with TRBJ2-7; 10 nucleotides match TRBD2. This CDR3 spans 14 amino acids. V shed 4 bases and J 2 bases; nucleotides not matched to a gene: 2. The germline gives CDR1 WSHSY, CDR2 SAAADI.